Given below is one TCR beta chain in context. No antigen is known for it. Base qualities are not at hand, and no much larger clone is one base apart. The data were obtained in a study of tumor-infiltrating lymphocytes in oesophageal squamous cell carcinoma (dated by TCRdb to about 2016). Libraries were made using PCR. Reads for this sample came from an Illumina HiSeq 2000. The public reads were run again by TCRdb, first through fastp at Q25 and then through MiXCR, and only productive beta chains were kept. Each CDR3 protein appears once, grouped with its most common genes and DNA. This sample holds about 13,000 distinct CDR3 sequences; about half were observed only once. Of the sample, about 12% falls within the top ten clones. The sample taken for sequencing was blood. This receptor was obtained from a female donor with esophageal squamous cell carcinoma.

CDR3 sequence: CASSSMGGNEQFF. The DNA reads as follows: TGTGCCAGCAGTTCTATGGGCGGCAATGAGCAGTTCTTC. The rearrangement combines TRBV12-3 or TRBV12-4 with TRBJ2-1; there is no confident call for the D gene. The CDR3 goes from the cysteine to the phenylalanine over 13 residues. The entry retains the CDR3 DNA only, 39 bases that are in frame from base 1. V and J lose 4 bases and 6 bases, and a span of 10 bases separates them.